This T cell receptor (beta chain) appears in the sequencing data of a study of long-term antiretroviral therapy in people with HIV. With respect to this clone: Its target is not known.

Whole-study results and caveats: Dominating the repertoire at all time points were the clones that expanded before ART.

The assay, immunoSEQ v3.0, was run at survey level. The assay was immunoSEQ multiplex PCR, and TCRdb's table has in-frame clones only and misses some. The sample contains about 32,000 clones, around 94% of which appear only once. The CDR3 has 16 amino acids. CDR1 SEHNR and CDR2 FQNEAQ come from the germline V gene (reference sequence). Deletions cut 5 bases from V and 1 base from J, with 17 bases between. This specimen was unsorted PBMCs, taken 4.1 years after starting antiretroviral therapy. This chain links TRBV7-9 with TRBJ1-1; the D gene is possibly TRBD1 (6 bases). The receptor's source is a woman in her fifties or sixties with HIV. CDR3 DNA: TGTGCCAGCAGCATAAACAGGGTTCTCGGGAACACTGAAGCTTTCTTT. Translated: CASSINRVLGNTEAFF.